The entry below gives a single T cell receptor (beta chain) sequence along with its context. This entry comes from a study of blood T cell repertoires in COVID-19. Study context: The cDNA or gDNA used as material had been derived from T cells, B-cell-depleted T cells, or PBMCs.

Participants were placed into cohorts based on the clinical history they reported. This CDR3 is built from 16 residues. V shed 5 bases, J shed 5 bases, and the junction held 12 bases outside the gene matches. Germline CDR1 SGHAT, CDR2 FQNNGV. This table comes from immunoSEQ multiplex PCR, and its TCRdb copy is limited to in-frame clones, with some not included. This table has more than 300,000 clones, approximately 90% appearing once. This TCR came from a woman aged 18-29 years who had recovered from COVID-19. This chain connects TRBV11-2 to TRBJ2-3; 8 nucleotides align to TRBD2. The sequencing input was PBMCs or T cells enriched from blood (not recorded which). The CDR3 DNA follows: TGTGCCAGCAGCCCCTACGGTAGCGGGGTTAGAGATACGCAGTATTTT. Protein product: CASSPYGSGVRDTQYF.